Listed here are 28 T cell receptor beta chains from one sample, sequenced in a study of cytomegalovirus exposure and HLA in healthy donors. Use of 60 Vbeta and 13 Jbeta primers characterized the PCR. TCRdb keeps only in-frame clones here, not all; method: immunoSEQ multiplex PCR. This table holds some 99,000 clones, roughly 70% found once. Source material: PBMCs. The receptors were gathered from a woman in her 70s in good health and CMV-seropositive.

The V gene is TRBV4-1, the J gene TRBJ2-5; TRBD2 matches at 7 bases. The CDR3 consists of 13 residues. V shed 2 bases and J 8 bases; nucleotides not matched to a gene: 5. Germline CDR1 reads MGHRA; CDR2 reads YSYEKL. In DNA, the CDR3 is TGCGCCAGCAGCCAACTATGGGGGGGAACCCAGTACTTC. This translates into CASSQLWGGTQYF.

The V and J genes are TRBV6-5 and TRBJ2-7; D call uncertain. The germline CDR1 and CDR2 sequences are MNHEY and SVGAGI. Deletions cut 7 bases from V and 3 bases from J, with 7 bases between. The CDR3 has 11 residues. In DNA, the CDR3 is TGTGCCAGCACAGGAATCTACGAGCAGTACTTC. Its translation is CASTGIYEQYF.

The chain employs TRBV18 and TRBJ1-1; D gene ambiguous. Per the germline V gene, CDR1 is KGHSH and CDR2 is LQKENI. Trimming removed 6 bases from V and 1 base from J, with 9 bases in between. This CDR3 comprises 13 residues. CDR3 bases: TGTGCCAGCTCTCCCTCACAGAACACTGAAGCTTTCTTT. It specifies CASSPSQNTEAFF.

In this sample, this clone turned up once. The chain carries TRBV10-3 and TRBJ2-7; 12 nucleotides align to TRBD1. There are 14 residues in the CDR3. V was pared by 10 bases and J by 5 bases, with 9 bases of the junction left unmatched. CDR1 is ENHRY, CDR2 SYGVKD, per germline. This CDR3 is CATYKGQGADEQYF. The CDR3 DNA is TGTGCCACGTACAAGGGACAGGGGGCGGACGAGCAGTACTTC.

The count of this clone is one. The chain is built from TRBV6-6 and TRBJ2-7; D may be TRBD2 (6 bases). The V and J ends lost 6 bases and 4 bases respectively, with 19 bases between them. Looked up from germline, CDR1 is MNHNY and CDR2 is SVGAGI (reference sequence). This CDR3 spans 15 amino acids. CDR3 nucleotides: TGTGCCAGCAGCACAAATACGGTGGGGGGATACGAGCAGTACTTC. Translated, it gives CASSTNTVGGYEQYF.

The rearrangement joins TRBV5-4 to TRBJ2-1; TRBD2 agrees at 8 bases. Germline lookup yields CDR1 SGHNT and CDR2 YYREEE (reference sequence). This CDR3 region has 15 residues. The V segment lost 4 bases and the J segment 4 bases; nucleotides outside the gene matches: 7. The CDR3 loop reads CASSAGGAIYNEQFF. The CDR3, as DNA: TGTGCCAGCAGCGCCGGGGGGGCCATATACAATGAGCAGTTCTTC. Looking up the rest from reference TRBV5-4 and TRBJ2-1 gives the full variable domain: ETGVTQSPTHLIKTRGQQVTLRCSSQSGHNTVSWYQQALGQGPQFIFQYYREEENGRGNFPPRFSGLQFPNYSSELNVNALELDDSALYLCASSAGGAIYNEQFFGPGTRLTVL.

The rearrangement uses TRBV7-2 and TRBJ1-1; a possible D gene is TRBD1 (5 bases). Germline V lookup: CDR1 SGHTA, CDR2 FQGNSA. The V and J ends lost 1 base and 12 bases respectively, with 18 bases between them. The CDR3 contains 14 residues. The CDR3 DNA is TGTGCCAGCAGCTTAGGTCAGGCAGGGATGATAACTTTCTTT. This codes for CASSLGQAGMITFF. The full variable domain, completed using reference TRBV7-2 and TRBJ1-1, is GAGVSQSPSNKVTEKGKDVELRCDPISGHTALYWYRQSLGQGLEFLIYFQGNSAPDKSGLPSDRFSAERTGGSVSTLTIQRTQQEDSAVYLCASSLGQAGMITFFGQGTRLTVV.

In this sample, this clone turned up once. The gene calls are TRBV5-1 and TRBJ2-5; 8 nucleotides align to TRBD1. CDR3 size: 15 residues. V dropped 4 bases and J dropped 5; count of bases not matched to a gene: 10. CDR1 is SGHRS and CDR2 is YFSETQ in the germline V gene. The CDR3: CASSPTGQGTETQYF. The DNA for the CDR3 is TGCGCCAGCAGCCCCACCGGACAGGGTACGGAGACCCAGTACTTC.

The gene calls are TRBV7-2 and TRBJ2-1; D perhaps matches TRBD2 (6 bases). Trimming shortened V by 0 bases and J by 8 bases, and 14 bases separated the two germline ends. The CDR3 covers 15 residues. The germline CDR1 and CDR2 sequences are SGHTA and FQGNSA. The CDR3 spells CASSLAVTRAHEQFF. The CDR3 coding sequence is TGTGCCAGCAGCTTAGCGGTGACTAGGGCCCATGAGCAGTTCTTC.

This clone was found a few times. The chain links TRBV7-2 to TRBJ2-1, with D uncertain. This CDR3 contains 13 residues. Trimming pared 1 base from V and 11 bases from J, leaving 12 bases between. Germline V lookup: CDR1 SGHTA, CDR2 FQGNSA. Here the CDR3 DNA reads TGTGCCAGCAGCTTAGGCGGTTTAGTCAAGCAGTTCTTC. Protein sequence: CASSLGGLVKQFF.

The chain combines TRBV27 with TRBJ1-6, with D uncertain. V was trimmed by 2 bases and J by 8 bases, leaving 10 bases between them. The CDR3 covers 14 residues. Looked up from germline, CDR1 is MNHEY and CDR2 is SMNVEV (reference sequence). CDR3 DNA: TGTGCCAGCAGTTTAGGGCCTACTGATTCACCCCTCCACTTT. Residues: CASSLGPTDSPLHF.

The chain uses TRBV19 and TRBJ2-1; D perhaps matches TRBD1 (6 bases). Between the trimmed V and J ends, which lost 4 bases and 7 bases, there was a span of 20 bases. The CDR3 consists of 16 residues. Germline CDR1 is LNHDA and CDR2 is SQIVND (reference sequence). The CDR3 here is CASSTRQASPGNEQFF. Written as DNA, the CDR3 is TGTGCCAGTAGTACCAGACAGGCCTCACCCGGGAATGAGCAGTTCTTC.

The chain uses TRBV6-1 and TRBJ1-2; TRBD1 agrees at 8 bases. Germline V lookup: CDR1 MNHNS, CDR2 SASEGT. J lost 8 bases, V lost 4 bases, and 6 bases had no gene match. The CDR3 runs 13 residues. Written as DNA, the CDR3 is TGTGCCAGCAGTGTGACAGGGGTGGGAGGCTACACCTTC. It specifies CASSVTGVGGYTF.

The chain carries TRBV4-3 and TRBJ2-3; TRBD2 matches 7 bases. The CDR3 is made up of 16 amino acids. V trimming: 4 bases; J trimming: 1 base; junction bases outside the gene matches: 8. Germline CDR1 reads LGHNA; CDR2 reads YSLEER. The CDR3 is CASSPDQSGGTDTQYF. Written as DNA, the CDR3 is TGCGCCAGCAGCCCCGATCAGAGCGGGGGCACAGATACGCAGTATTTT.

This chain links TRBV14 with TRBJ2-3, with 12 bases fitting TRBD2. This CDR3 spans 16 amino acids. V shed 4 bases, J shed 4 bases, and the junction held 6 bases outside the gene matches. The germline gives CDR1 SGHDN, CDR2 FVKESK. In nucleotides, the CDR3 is TGTGCCAGCAGCCTTCTAGCGGGGGGGCAATCAGATACGCAGTATTTT. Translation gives CASSLLAGGQSDTQYF.

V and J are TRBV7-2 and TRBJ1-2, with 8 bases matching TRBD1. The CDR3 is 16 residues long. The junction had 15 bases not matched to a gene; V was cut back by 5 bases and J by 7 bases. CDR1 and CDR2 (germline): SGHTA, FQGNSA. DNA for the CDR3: TGTGCCAGCAGCCTGTCGACAGGGGACGCCTACAGTGGCTACACCTTC. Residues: CASSLSTGDAYSGYTF.

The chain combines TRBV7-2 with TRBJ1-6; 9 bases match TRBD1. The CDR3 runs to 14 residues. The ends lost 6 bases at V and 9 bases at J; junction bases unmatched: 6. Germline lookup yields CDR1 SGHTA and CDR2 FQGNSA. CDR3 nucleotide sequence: TGTGCCAGCAGTTCGGGACAGGGTTTTTCACCCCTCCACTTT. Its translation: CASSSGQGFSPLHF.

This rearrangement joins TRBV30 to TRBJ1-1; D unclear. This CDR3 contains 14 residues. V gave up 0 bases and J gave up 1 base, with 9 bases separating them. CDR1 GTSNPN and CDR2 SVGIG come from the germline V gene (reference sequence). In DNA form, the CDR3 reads TGTGCCTGGAGTGTAGGCCCGGGGAACACTGAAGCTTTCTTT. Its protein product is CAWSVGPGNTEAFF.

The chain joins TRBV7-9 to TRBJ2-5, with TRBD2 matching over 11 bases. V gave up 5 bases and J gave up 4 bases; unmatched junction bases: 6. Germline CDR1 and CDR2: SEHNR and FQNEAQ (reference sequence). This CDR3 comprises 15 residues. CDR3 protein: CASSRGTSGIETQYF. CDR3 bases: TGTGCCAGCAGCCGCGGGACTAGCGGTATAGAGACCCAGTACTTC.

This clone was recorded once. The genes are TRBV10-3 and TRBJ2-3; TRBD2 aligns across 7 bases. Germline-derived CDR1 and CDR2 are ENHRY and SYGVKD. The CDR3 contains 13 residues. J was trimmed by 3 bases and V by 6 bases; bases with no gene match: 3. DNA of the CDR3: TGTGCCATCAGAACACTAGCGACAGATACGCAGTATTTT. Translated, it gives CAIRTLATDTQYF.

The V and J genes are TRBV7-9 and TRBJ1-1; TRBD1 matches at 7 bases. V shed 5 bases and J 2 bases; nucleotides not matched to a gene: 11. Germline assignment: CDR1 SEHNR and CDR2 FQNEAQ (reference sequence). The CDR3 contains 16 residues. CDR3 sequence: CASSQDLTGYNTEAFF. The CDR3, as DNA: TGTGCCAGCAGCCAAGACCTGACAGGGTATAACACTGAAGCTTTCTTT.

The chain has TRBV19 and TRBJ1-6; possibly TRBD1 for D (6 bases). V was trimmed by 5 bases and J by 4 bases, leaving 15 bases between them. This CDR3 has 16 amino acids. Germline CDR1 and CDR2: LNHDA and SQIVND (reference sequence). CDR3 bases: TGTGCCAGTAGTTTGGGGGCAGGATTTTATAATTCACCCCTCCACTTT. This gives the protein CASSLGAGFYNSPLHF.

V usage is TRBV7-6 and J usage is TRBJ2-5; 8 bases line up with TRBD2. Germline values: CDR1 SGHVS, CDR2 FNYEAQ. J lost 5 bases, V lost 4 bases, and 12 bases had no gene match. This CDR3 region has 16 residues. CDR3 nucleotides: TGTGCCAGCAGCTCCCAGTCCGGGGGGGCCGCGGAGACCCAGTACTTC. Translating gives CASSSQSGGAAETQYF.

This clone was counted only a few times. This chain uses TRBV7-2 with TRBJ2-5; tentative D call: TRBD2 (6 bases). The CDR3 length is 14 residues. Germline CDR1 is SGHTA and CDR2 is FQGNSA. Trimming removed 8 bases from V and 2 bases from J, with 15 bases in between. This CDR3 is CASLQAGIQETQYF. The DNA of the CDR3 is TGTGCCAGCCTGCAGGCGGGGATACAAGAGACCCAGTACTTC. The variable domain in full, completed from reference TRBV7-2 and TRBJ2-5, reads GAGVSQSPSNKVTEKGKDVELRCDPISGHTALYWYRQSLGQGLEFLIYFQGNSAPDKSGLPSDRFSAERTGGSVSTLTIQRTQQEDSAVYLCASLQAGIQETQYFGPGTRLLVL.

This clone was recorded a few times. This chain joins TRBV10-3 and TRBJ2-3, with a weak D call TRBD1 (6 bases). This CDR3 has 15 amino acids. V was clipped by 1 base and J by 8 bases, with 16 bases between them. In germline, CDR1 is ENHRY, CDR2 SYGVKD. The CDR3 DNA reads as TGTGCCATCAGTGAGTTGACAGGAGGTGAAGCTACGCAGTATTTT. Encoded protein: CAISELTGGEATQYF.

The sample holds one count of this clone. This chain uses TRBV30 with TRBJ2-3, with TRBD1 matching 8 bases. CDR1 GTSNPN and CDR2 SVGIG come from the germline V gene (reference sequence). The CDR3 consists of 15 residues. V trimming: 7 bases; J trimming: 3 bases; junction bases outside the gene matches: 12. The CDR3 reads CALDLLGQGTDTQYF. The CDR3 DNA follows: TGTGCCTTAGACCTACTCGGACAGGGAACAGATACGCAGTATTTT.

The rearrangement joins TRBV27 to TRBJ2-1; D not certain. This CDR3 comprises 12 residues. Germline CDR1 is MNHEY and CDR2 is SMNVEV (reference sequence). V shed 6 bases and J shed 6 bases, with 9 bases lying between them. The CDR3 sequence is CASRKAVNEQFF. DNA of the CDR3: TGTGCCAGCAGAAAGGCGGTCAATGAGCAGTTCTTC.

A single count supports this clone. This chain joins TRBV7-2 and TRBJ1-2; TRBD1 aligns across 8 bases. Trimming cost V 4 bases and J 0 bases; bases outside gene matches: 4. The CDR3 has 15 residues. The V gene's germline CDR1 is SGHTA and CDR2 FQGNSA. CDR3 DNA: TGTGCCAGCAGCTCGGGACAGGTAGCTAACTATGGCTACACCTTC. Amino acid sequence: CASSSGQVANYGYTF.